These 9 T cell receptor beta chains came from one sample sequenced in a study of identical twins. TCRdb re-called the 5' RACE reads with MiXCR, one entry per CDR3 protein. The table has 450,000 or so distinct CDR3 sequences, approximately 24% seen once; the top ten hold 2.9%. A further study also used this sample, focusing on T cells expressing NK-cell markers.

Sequencing was performed on CD4+ T cells sorted from blood. These receptors originate from a woman aged 18-29 years in good health.

The V and J genes are TRBV20-1 and TRBJ2-7; TRBD1 or TRBD2 may be the D gene (6 bases each). V lost 5 bases and J lost 3, with 14 bases in between. Germline lookup yields CDR1 DFQATT and CDR2 SNEGSKA (reference sequence). The CDR3 loop spans 13 amino acids. The CDR3 bases are TGCAGTGCTTCTCGGGGGCCCCTCTACGAGCAGTACTTC. This encodes CSASRGPLYEQYF.

This chain joins TRBV7-3 and TRBJ2-7; D may correspond to TRBD1 or TRBD2 (6 bases each). CDR3 length equals 13 residues. Germline loops: CDR1 SGHTA, CDR2 FQGTGA. The germline V and J ends were trimmed by 5 bases and 5 bases, with 13 bases remaining between them. The CDR3 nucleotides read TGTGCCAGCAGCACCCCCGGGGGCGACGAGCAGTACTTC. Translated: CASSTPGGDEQYF.

This clonotype turned up a few times. The V call is TRBV20-1, the J call TRBJ1-1, with unresolved D. In germline, CDR1 is DFQATT, CDR2 SNEGSKA (reference sequence). V was cut by 5 bases and J by 1 base, with 8 bases left in between. The CDR3 has 12 amino acids. The CDR3 loop is CSAFPGNTEAFF. CDR3 in DNA: TGCAGTGCTTTCCCGGGGAACACTGAAGCTTTCTTT.

This clonotype was counted at least ten times. The rearrangement links TRBV5-1 to TRBJ1-1; no definite D call. This CDR3 has 14 amino acids. The germline V and J ends were trimmed by 4 bases and 1 base, with 11 bases remaining between them. Germline assignment: CDR1 SGHRS and CDR2 YFSETQ. The CDR3 sequence is CASSRRESNTEAFF. The DNA for the CDR3 is TGCGCCAGCAGCAGAAGGGAATCGAACACTGAAGCTTTCTTT.

This clonotype was seen a few times. This chain links TRBV9 with TRBJ2-3, with 8 bases identical to TRBD1. CDR3 length equals 16 residues. The junction had 11 bases not matched to a gene; V was cut back by 4 bases and J by 4 bases. In germline, CDR1 is SGDLS, CDR2 YYNGEE. CDR3 residues: CASSTRQGRIPDTQYF. The CDR3 coding sequence is TGTGCCAGCAGCACCCGACAGGGGAGGATCCCAGATACGCAGTATTTT.

In this sample, this clonotype turned up a few times. V usage is TRBV20-1 and J usage is TRBJ1-2; D is undetermined. The CDR3 is made up of 13 amino acids. V lost 4 bases to trimming and J lost 2 bases, with 11 bases between them. Germline V CDR1 and CDR2: DFQATT, SNEGSKA (reference sequence). The CDR3 reads CSATETRNYGYTF. CDR3 coding DNA: TGCAGTGCTACCGAAACAAGGAACTATGGCTACACCTTC.

The chain is built from TRBV2 and TRBJ2-5; D is unclear. V was cut by 6 bases and J by 2 bases, with 4 bases left in between. Germline V gene lookup returns CDR1 SNHLY and CDR2 FYNNEI. The CDR3 runs to 11 residues. CDR3 region: CASRTQETQYF. CDR3 DNA: TGTGCCAGCAGGACACAAGAGACCCAGTACTTC.

The chain links TRBV5-6 to TRBJ2-3; 9 nucleotides line up with TRBD2. The germline V gene has CDR1 SGHDT and CDR2 YYEEEE. Losses at the gene ends were 4 bases for V and 4 bases for J; bases not matched to a gene: 10. CDR3 length: 16 amino acids. This chain's CDR3 is CASSAVLSGSPDTQYF. The CDR3 coding sequence is TGTGCCAGCAGCGCAGTTCTTAGCGGGAGTCCAGATACGCAGTATTTT.

There are a few counts of this clonotype. The chain carries TRBV7-9 and TRBJ2-1, with D perhaps matching TRBD1 (5 bases). Germline assignment: CDR1 SEHNR and CDR2 FQNEAQ (reference sequence). This CDR3 has 11 residues. The V end was cut by 5 bases, the J end by 10 bases, with 9 bases between. This CDR3 is CASSPQEEQFF. The CDR3 DNA sequence: TGTGCCAGCAGCCCACAGGAAGAGCAGTTCTTC.